Below, 10 T cell receptor beta chains from the same sample are listed, as sequenced in a study of regulatory T cells in long-lasting Graves disease. According to the study, TCR beta libraries were built with iRepertoire HTBI primers and CDR3-region Arm-PCR. TCRdb called the multiplex PCR reads again in MiXCR, with one record for every CDR3 protein. The table records fewer than 350,000 distinct CDR3 sequences, over 15% of them present only once. The time point is: newly diagnosed GD, antithyroid drugs for less than 3 months. PBMC RNA served as the TCR library source. Source: peripheral blood mononuclear cells (PBMCs), taken at new diagnosis, from a patient treated with antithyroid drugs. Receptors were obtained from a female donor with Graves disease.

At least ten counts were recorded for this clonotype. The chain combines TRBV28 with TRBJ2-5, with no clear D. Trimming took off 6 bases at V and 2 bases at J, with 13 bases between the two ends. CDR3 length: 14 amino acids. Germline-derived CDR1 and CDR2 are MDHEN and SYDVKM. As DNA, the CDR3 is TGTGCCAGCAGCCCCGACTGGGATCAAGAGACCCAGTACTTC. Encoded protein: CASSPDWDQETQYF.

This clonotype was recorded many times. CDR3 loop: CATSVGEGYGYTF. The CDR3 DNA follows: TGTGCCACCAGTGTAGGGGAGGGGTATGGCTACACCTTC. The rearrangement uses TRBV24-1 and TRBJ1-2, with D tentatively TRBD1 (5 bases). The CDR3 runs to 13 residues. Germline lookup yields CDR1 KGHDR and CDR2 SFDVKD. The V and J ends lost 5 bases and 5 bases respectively, with 11 bases between them.

The table lists this clonotype with many counts. The gene calls are TRBV10-3 and TRBJ1-2; D is perhaps TRBD1 (6 bases). CDR3 size: 13 residues. Trimming removed 7 bases at V and 4 bases at J, with 13 bases between. Germline V gene sequence: CDR1 ENHRY, CDR2 SYGVKD. The CDR3 sequence is CAINGQGTYGYTF. The DNA for the CDR3 is TGTGCCATCAATGGTCAGGGGACCTATGGCTACACCTTC.

This clonotype appeared many times. CDR3 loop: CASSLSLSYNSPLHF. The CDR3 DNA follows: TGTGCCAGCAGTTTAAGCCTCTCCTATAATTCACCCCTCCACTTT. The rearrangement links TRBV28 to TRBJ1-6; D not certain. The V gene's germline CDR1 is MDHEN and CDR2 SYDVKM. With 2 bases removed from V and 0 bases from J, the gap between germline ends came to 5 bases. There are 15 residues in the CDR3.

The genes are TRBV7-2 and TRBJ2-5, with 8 bases matching TRBD2. CDR3 length: 17 residues. Trimming removed 0 bases from V and 4 bases from J; junction bases left unmatched: 10. CDR1 is SGHTA, CDR2 FQGNSA, per germline. CDR3 amino acids: CASSLARVAGRGETQYF. The CDR3 DNA is TGTGCCAGCAGCTTAGCGCGGGTAGCGGGGAGGGGAGAGACCCAGTACTTC. Full variable domain (missing parts from reference TRBV7-2 and TRBJ2-5): GAGVSQSPSNKVTEKGKDVELRCDPISGHTALYWYRQSLGQGLEFLIYFQGNSAPDKSGLPSDRFSAERTGGSVSTLTIQRTQQEDSAVYLCASSLARVAGRGETQYFGPGTRLLVL.

As for this clonotype: One junction end disagrees with the germline gene, perhaps due to a read error. The V and J genes are TRBV5-1 and TRBJ2-3; perhaps TRBD2 as D (5 bases). Germline-derived CDR1 and CDR2 are SGHRS and YFSETQ. CDR3 length: 17 residues. CDR3 loop: CASSERPAGASTDTKYF. CDR3 nucleotide sequence: TGCGCCAGCAGCGAGAGGCCCGCGGGTGCTAGCACAGATACGAAGTATTTT.

This clonotype has a count of ten or more. The CDR3 DNA reads TGTGCCAGCAGTTCGTACCTAGCTCGTACCTCTGGAAACACCATATATTTT. This translates into CASSSYLARTSGNTIYF. The rearrangement links TRBV28 to TRBJ1-3, with D uncertain. CDR3 size: 17 residues. The ends were cut back, 4 bases at V and 0 bases at J, with 16 bases in the middle. Per germline, CDR1 MDHEN and CDR2 SYDVKM.

V and J are TRBV9 and TRBJ1-2, with D unresolved. V was pared by 2 bases and J by 4 bases, with 18 bases between. The CDR3 is made up of 16 amino acids. Germline V gene sequence: CDR1 SGDLS, CDR2 YYNGEE. This CDR3 reads CASSVEIREASYGYTF. The DNA of the CDR3 is TGTGCCAGCAGCGTGGAGATCCGCGAAGCGTCCTATGGCTACACCTTC. Full variable domain (missing parts from reference TRBV9 and TRBJ1-2): DSGVTQTPKHLITATGQRVTLRCSPRSGDLSVYWYQQSLDQGLQFLIQYYNGEERAKGNILERFSAQQFPDLHSELNLSSLELGDSALYFCASSVEIREASYGYTFGSGTRLTVV.

This clonotype showed up many times. CDR3 DNA sequence: TGCGCCAGCAGTGTTAACAATGAAAAACTGTTTTTT. Amino acid sequence: CASSVNNEKLFF. The chain carries TRBV10-2 and TRBJ1-4; no clear D. V was trimmed by 4 bases and J by 5 bases, leaving 5 bases between them. Germline-derived CDR1 and CDR2 are WSHSY and SAAADI. The CDR3 covers 12 residues.

This clonotype was seen only once. This chain links TRBV2 with TRBJ1-2, with no clear D. With 4 bases removed from V and 4 bases from J, the gap between germline ends came to 16 bases. The CDR3 spans 15 residues. CDR1 and CDR2 from the germline V gene are SNHLY and FYNNEI. CDR3: CASSGGQAQVYGYTF. CDR3 nucleotides: TGTGCCAGCAGTGGCGGGCAGGCTCAGGTCTATGGCTACACCTTC. Using reference TRBV2 and TRBJ1-2 for the parts outside the CDR3, the full variable domain is EPEVTQTPSHQVTQMGQEVILRCVPISNHLYFYWYRQILGQKVEFLVSFYNNEISEKSEIFDDQFSVERPDGSNFTLKIRSTKLEDSAMYFCASSGGQAQVYGYTFGSGTRLTVV.